One and the same sample provided the 32 T cell receptor beta chains below, sequenced in a study of Ad26.COV2.S vaccination and SARS-CoV-2 variants. Generated by immunoSEQ multiplex PCR, the TCRdb table keeps only in-frame clones and is missing some. The repertoire consists of 350,000 to 450,000 clones, with roughly 90% occurring once and the leading ten covering about 1.7%. The treatment is: some 20 received Ad26.COV2.S at low or high dose, single or two shots; 5 received placebo; per-sample allocation not given. Each sample was drawn 63 days after the first injection (of vaccine or placebo). Source: peripheral blood, taken in a trial of Ad26.COV2.S vaccine versus placebo. Receptor source: a person between 18 and 59 years old who received the Ad26.COV2.S COVID-19 vaccine or a placebo.

The CDR3 is CAWTSGEQDTQYF. In DNA form, the CDR3 reads TGTGCCTGGACTAGCGGGGAACAAGATACGCAGTATTTT. J is TRBJ2-3 and V is TRBV30, with 9 bases matching TRBD2. This CDR3 spans 13 amino acids. The germline V gene encodes CDR1 GTSNPN and CDR2 SVGIG (reference sequence). The junction had 4 bases not matched to a gene; V was cut back by 4 bases and J by 5 bases.

V gene TRBV7-8 combines with J gene TRBJ2-7; D may be TRBD1 or TRBD2 (5 bases each). This CDR3 is built from 15 residues. Germline V lookup: CDR1 SGHVS, CDR2 FQNEAQ. The ends were cut back, 1 base at V and 2 bases at J, with 12 bases in the middle. The CDR3 spells CASSLGGSIAYEQYF. CDR3 DNA: TGTGCCAGCAGCTTAGGGGGGTCGATAGCCTACGAGCAGTACTTC. Looking up the rest from reference TRBV7-8 and TRBJ2-7 gives the full variable domain: GAGVSQSPRYKVAKRGQDVALRCDPISGHVSLFWYQQALGQGPEFLTYFQNEAQLDKSGLPSDRFFAERPEGSVSTLKIQRTQQEDSAVYLCASSLGGSIAYEQYFGPGTRLTVT.

The CDR3, as DNA: TGTGCCAGTAGTAACAGGGGTTCTAGCACTGAAGCTTTCTTT. Translation: CASSNRGSSTEAFF. The genes are TRBV19 and TRBJ1-1; 7 bases are a match to TRBD1. With V trimmed by 4 bases and J by 4 bases, 6 bases remained unmatched. The CDR3 sequence is 14 residues long. CDR1 is LNHDA, CDR2 SQIVND, per germline (reference sequence).

The V call is TRBV5-4, the J call TRBJ2-1; either TRBD1 or TRBD2 may fit D (6 bases each). V was pared by 4 bases and J by 3 bases, with 17 bases between. Germline CDR1 SGHNT, CDR2 YYREEE (reference sequence). The CDR3 covers 16 residues. CDR3 loop: CASSKTLGGLYNEQFF. The CDR3 nucleotides are TGTGCCAGCAGCAAAACTTTGGGGGGCCTCTACAATGAGCAGTTCTTC. The variable domain in full, with the rest retrieved from reference TRBV5-4 and TRBJ2-1, is ETGVTQSPTHLIKTRGQQVTLRCSSQSGHNTVSWYQQALGQGPQFIFQYYREEENGRGNFPPRFSGLQFPNYSSELNVNALELDDSALYLCASSKTLGGLYNEQFFGPGTRLTVL.

The rearrangement uses TRBV5-8 and TRBJ1-5; maybe TRBD1 (6 bases). The CDR3 has 13 residues. Per germline, CDR1 SGHTS and CDR2 YDEGEE. Trimming cost V 3 bases and J 3 bases, with 7 bases left between them. CDR3 bases: TGTGCCAGCAGCTGGGGGGCCAATCAGCCCCAGCATTTT. Translation gives CASSWGANQPQHF.

This sequence joins TRBV5-6 and TRBJ2-4; a weak D match, TRBD1 (6 bases). Germline V gene sequence: CDR1 SGHDT, CDR2 YYEEEE. Trimming pared 3 bases from V and 8 bases from J, leaving 12 bases between. The CDR3 covers 13 residues. As DNA, the CDR3 is TGTGCCAGCAGCTATACAGGGTCGGACATTCAGTACTTC. Amino acid sequence: CASSYTGSDIQYF.

The DNA for the CDR3 is TGCGCCAGCAGCCCAGCGGCAGGGTGGATGAACACTGAAGCTTTCTTT. It codes for CASSPAAGWMNTEAFF. The chain joins TRBV4-3 to TRBJ1-1, with D tentatively TRBD1 (5 bases). The CDR3 is 16 amino acids. Looked up from germline, CDR1 is LGHNA and CDR2 is YSLEER. The ends were cut back, 4 bases at V and 0 bases at J, with 15 bases in the middle.

This chain uses TRBV7-2 with TRBJ2-1; 9 bases map to TRBD2. With 3 bases clipped from V and 3 bases from J, the junction kept 3 bases outside the gene matches. CDR3 length equals 15 residues. The germline gives CDR1 SGHTA, CDR2 FQGNSA. This chain's CDR3 is CASSFSGGLYNEQFF. CDR3 bases: TGTGCCAGCAGCTTTAGCGGGGGCCTCTACAATGAGCAGTTCTTC.

The chain couples TRBV19 to TRBJ1-4; tentatively, D is TRBD1 (5 bases). The CDR3 contains 15 residues. V shed 3 bases and J shed 8 bases, with 16 bases lying between them. The V gene's germline CDR1 is LNHDA and CDR2 SQIVND (reference sequence). CDR3: CASSIPSLGREKLFF. Here the CDR3 DNA reads TGTGCCAGTAGTATCCCGAGCCTGGGGCGGGAAAAACTGTTTTTT.

The chain links TRBV5-6 to TRBJ1-6; unclear D gene. CDR3 length: 13 amino acids. From germline, CDR1 is SGHDT and CDR2 YYEEEE. The ends were cut back, 4 bases at V and 9 bases at J, with 11 bases in the middle. The CDR3 loop is CASSAPVGSPLHF. In DNA form, the CDR3 reads TGTGCCAGCAGCGCACCCGTGGGTTCACCCCTCCACTTT. The variable domain in full, completed from reference TRBV5-6 and TRBJ1-6, reads DAGVTQSPTHLIKTRGQQVTLRCSPKSGHDTVSWYQQALGQGPQFIFQYYEEEERQRGNFPDRFSGHQFPNYSSELNVNALLLGDSALYLCASSAPVGSPLHFGNGTRLTVT.

The rearrangement uses TRBV3-1 (or the pseudogene TRBV3-2) and TRBJ2-4, with 10 bases lining up with TRBD1. The CDR3 extends over 15 amino acids. J lost 3 bases, V lost 5 bases, and 4 bases had no gene match. The germline V gene has CDR1 LGHDT and CDR2 YNNKEL (reference sequence). DNA for the CDR3: TGTGCCAGCAGCGACAGGGGGCTTGACAAAAACATTCAGTACTTC. Its translation is CASSDRGLDKNIQYF.

The chain is built from TRBV7-2 and TRBJ2-7; 7 bases are shared with TRBD1. The CDR3 totals 14 residues. CDR1 is SGHTA and CDR2 is FQGNSA in the germline V gene. V shed 0 bases, J shed 1 base, and the junction held 0 bases outside the gene matches. The CDR3 loop is CASSLADRSYEQYF. CDR3 bases: TGTGCCAGCAGCTTAGCGGACAGGTCCTACGAGCAGTACTTC.

The rearrangement joins TRBV27 to TRBJ2-7; 8 bases are a match to TRBD2. Trimming removed 2 bases from V and 3 bases from J; junction bases left unmatched: 6. Looked up from germline, CDR1 is MNHEY and CDR2 is SMNVEV (reference sequence). The CDR3 loop spans 15 amino acids. Here the CDR3 reads CASSLAGGRIYEQYF. CDR3 nucleotide sequence: TGTGCCAGCAGTTTAGCGGGGGGCCGCATCTACGAGCAGTACTTC.

The J gene is TRBJ2-3, the V gene TRBV15, with a tentative D call TRBD2 (5 bases). Per the germline V gene, CDR1 is LNHNV and CDR2 is YYDKDF (reference sequence). Trimming cost V 3 bases and J 8 bases, with 9 bases left between them. CDR3 length equals 12 residues. In nucleotides, the CDR3 is TGTGCCACCAGCAGCGAGGGTGGTACGCAGTATTTT. The encoded protein is CATSSEGGTQYF.

This chain connects TRBV12-3 or TRBV12-4 to TRBJ2-5, with 8 bases matching TRBD2. The V gene end was trimmed by 2 bases and the J gene end by 4 bases; junction bases not matched to a gene: 0. The length of the CDR3 is 13 residues. CDR3 DNA sequence: TGTGCCAGCAGTTTACGGGGGGGAGAGACCCAGTACTTC. This codes for CASSLRGGETQYF.

The sample holds many counts of this clone. The chain links TRBV28 to TRBJ2-3; 7 bases are a match to TRBD1. V lost 5 bases to trimming and J lost 4 bases; unmatched junction nucleotides: 9. Germline loops: CDR1 MDHEN, CDR2 SYDVKM. This CDR3 is 15 amino acids long. CDR3 nucleotides: TGTGCCAGCAGTCCGAAGACAGGGCGAGCAGATACGCAGTATTTT. It encodes CASSPKTGRADTQYF.

In this sample, this clone turned up once. This chain links TRBV29-1 with TRBJ1-5; no reliable D call. Per the germline V gene, CDR1 is SQVTM and CDR2 is ANQGSEA. This CDR3 contains 13 residues. Trimming shortened V by 8 bases and J by 4 bases, and 15 bases separated the two germline ends. The CDR3 protein is CSIVAGFNQPQHF. CDR3 bases: TGCAGCATCGTGGCAGGTTTTAATCAGCCCCAGCATTTT.

This chain links TRBV18 with TRBJ2-1; 11 nucleotides agree with TRBD1. The CDR3 consists of 15 residues. Unmatched junction bases numbered 4, after V lost 0 bases and J lost 9 bases. The germline CDR1 and CDR2 sequences are KGHSH and LQKENI. DNA of the CDR3: TGTGCCAGCTCACCACCGGGGACAGGGGGTACTGAGCAGTTCTTC. Translating gives CASSPPGTGGTEQFF.

This chain connects TRBV4-3 to TRBJ2-7; no definite D call. This CDR3 contains 14 residues. Germline lookup yields CDR1 LGHNA and CDR2 YSLEER. The V and J ends lost 1 base and 3 bases respectively, with 10 bases between them. CDR3 amino acids: CASSQGTDLYEQYF. The CDR3 nucleotides are TGCGCCAGCAGCCAAGGCACGGACCTCTACGAGCAGTACTTC.

The CDR3 nucleotides read TGTGCCACCAGTGATTTGAGCAGGGACACCTACAATGAGCAGTTCTTC. Translating gives CATSDLSRDTYNEQFF. V gene TRBV24-1 combines with J gene TRBJ2-1; possibly TRBD1 for D (6 bases). CDR3 length: 16 residues. Germline V gives CDR1 KGHDR, CDR2 SFDVKD. Trimming took 0 bases from V and 2 from J, leaving 10 bases between them.

This chain connects TRBV29-1 to TRBJ1-2; D remains ambiguous. The germline V gene has CDR1 SQVTM and CDR2 ANQGSEA. Trimming left V 5 bases short and J 5 bases short, with 12 bases between. This CDR3 comprises 12 residues. CDR3 sequence reads: CSVTESAYGYTF. The CDR3, as DNA: TGCAGCGTTACAGAGTCGGCTTATGGCTACACCTTC.

The V call is TRBV19, the J call TRBJ2-5; D is uncertain. The CDR3 runs 14 residues. V was trimmed by 5 bases and J by 3 bases, leaving 13 bases between them. CDR1 and CDR2 (germline): LNHDA, SQIVND (reference sequence). The CDR3 DNA is TGTGCCAGTAGTTCGGAGCAGACGGAAGAGACCCAGTACTTC. It specifies CASSSEQTEETQYF.

The chain carries TRBV7-9 and TRBJ1-5; maybe TRBD1 (6 bases). V lost 5 bases and J lost 7, with 12 bases in between. CDR3 length: 13 residues. Per germline, CDR1 SEHNR and CDR2 FQNEAQ (reference sequence). The CDR3 bases are TGTGCCAGCAGCCGAAACGACAGGCAGCCCCAGCATTTT. It encodes CASSRNDRQPQHF.

CDR3 bases: TGTGCCAGCAGTCCCGGATGGGTACGTCCCCTTAGGGATACGCAGTATTTT. Translating gives CASSPGWVRPLRDTQYF. The rearrangement links TRBV5-8 to TRBJ2-3; D is uncertain. The CDR3 covers 17 residues. Germline-derived CDR1 and CDR2 are SGHTS and YDEGEE. V lost 5 bases and J lost 6, with 25 bases in between.

The CDR3 protein is CASSYPRDSNQPQHF. The CDR3, as DNA: TGTGCCAGCAGTTACCCCAGGGATAGCAATCAGCCCCAGCATTTT. The V call is TRBV6-2 or TRBV6-3, the J call TRBJ1-5; possible D gene TRBD1, 5 bases. The CDR3 covers 15 residues. Germline CDR1 MNHEY, CDR2 SVGEGT. V was trimmed by 2 bases and J by 0 bases, leaving 8 bases between them.

The V call is TRBV7-2, the J call TRBJ1-2, with no clear D. Deletions cut 1 base from V and 0 bases from J, with 9 bases between. Germline CDR1 and CDR2: SGHTA and FQGNSA. CDR3 size: 15 residues. CDR3 sequence (DNA): TGTGCCAGCAGCTTAGAGGCCTCGGCTAACTATGGCTACACCTTC. Encoded protein: CASSLEASANYGYTF.

This sequence joins TRBV7-2 and TRBJ2-1, with D perhaps matching TRBD2 (8 bases). There are 16 residues in the CDR3. V dropped 5 bases and J dropped 0 bases, with 14 bases sitting between them. Germline V CDR1 and CDR2: SGHTA, FQGNSA. Here the CDR3 DNA reads TGTGCCAGCAGCACAGGGGCGGGGGGCTCCTACAATGAGCAGTTCTTC. Amino acids: CASSTGAGGSYNEQFF.

The chain uses TRBV28 and TRBJ2-1, with D unclear. The CDR3 totals 14 residues. V was trimmed by 5 bases and J by 5 bases, leaving 13 bases between them. Germline-derived CDR1 and CDR2 are MDHEN and SYDVKM. Written as DNA, the CDR3 is TGTGCCAGCAGTCCAACCGACTGGAACAATGAGCAGTTCTTC. This gives the protein CASSPTDWNNEQFF.

The gene calls are TRBV10-3 and TRBJ1-1, with D unresolved. Germline V lookup: CDR1 ENHRY, CDR2 SYGVKD. V gave up 11 bases and J gave up 0 bases, with 13 bases separating them. This CDR3 has 13 amino acids. The CDR3, as DNA: TGTGCCGCCAGCAAGGTGGTGAACACTGAAGCTTTCTTT. This sequence encodes CAASKVVNTEAFF.

The chain uses TRBV3-1 (or the pseudogene TRBV3-2) and TRBJ2-7; D possibly uses TRBD1 or TRBD2 (5 bases each). The germline V gene has CDR1 LGHDT and CDR2 YNNKEL (reference sequence). Trimming removed 3 bases from V and 7 bases from J, with 19 bases in between. The length of the CDR3 is 15 residues. This chain's CDR3 is CASSHSGSLTGEQYF. Here the CDR3 DNA reads TGTGCCAGCAGCCACTCAGGGAGCTTAACGGGGGAGCAGTACTTC.

As regards this clone: This sample includes further DNA sequences coding for the same CDR3. CDR3 nucleotides: TGTGCCAGCAGCCCTCAGAACACCGGGGAGCTGTTTTTT. As protein: CASSPQNTGELFF. This chain uses TRBV3-1 (or the pseudogene TRBV3-2) with TRBJ2-2; D is unresolved. Germline values: CDR1 LGHDT, CDR2 YNNKEL (reference sequence). This CDR3 contains 13 residues. Trimming took 4 bases from V and 1 from J, leaving 4 bases between them.

The chain joins TRBV19 to TRBJ2-3, with 7 bases fitting TRBD2. CDR3 size: 14 residues. In germline, CDR1 is LNHDA, CDR2 SQIVND (reference sequence). The ends lost 3 bases at V and 3 bases at J; junction bases unmatched: 3. The CDR3 nucleotides are TGTGCCAGTAGTATTTTCGGGGGGACAGATACGCAGTATTTT. Protein sequence: CASSIFGGTDTQYF.